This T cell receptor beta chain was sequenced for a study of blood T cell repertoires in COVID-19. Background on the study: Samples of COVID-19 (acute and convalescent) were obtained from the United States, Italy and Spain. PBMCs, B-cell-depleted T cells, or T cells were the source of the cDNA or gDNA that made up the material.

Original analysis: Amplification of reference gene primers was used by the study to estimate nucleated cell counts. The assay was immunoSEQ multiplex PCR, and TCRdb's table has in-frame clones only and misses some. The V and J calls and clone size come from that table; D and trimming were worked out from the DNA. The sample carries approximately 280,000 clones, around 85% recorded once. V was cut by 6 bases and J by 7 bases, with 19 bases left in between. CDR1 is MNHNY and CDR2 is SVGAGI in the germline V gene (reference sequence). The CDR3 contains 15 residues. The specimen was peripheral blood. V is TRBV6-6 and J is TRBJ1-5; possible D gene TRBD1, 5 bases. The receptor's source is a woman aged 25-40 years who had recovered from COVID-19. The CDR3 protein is CASRGTAEEGQPQHF. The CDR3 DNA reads TGTGCCAGCAGGGGGACGGCGGAGGAGGGACAGCCCCAGCATTTT.